This T cell receptor beta chain was profiled in a study of blood T cell repertoires in COVID-19. Profiling relied on immunoSEQ multiplex PCR, and the TCRdb table lists in-frame clones only, not all of them. Altogether 200,000 to 250,000 clones are present, about 81% being singletons, with the ten largest covering under 8.5%. V gave up 8 bases and J gave up 0 bases; unmatched junction bases: 4. The CDR3 covers 14 residues. Germline V gene sequence: CDR1 SNHLY, CDR2 FYNNEI. Patients from Seattle were sampled longitudinally, starting during active infection. Material: peripheral blood. This sequence was found in a woman over 75 with COVID-19, enrolled during active disease. This sequence joins TRBV2 and TRBJ2-7, with TRBD1 matching 10 bases. DNA of the CDR3: TGTGCCAGCGGTAGGGACAGGGGCTCCTACGAGCAGTACTTC. Translation gives CASGRDRGSYEQYF.